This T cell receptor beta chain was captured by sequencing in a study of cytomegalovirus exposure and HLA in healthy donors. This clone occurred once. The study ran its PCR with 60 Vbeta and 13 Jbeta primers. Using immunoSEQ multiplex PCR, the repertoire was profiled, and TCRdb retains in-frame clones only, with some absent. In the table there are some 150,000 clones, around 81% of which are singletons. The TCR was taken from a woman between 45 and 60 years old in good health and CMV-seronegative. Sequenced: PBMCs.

CDR3 amino acids: CASSLAGQGDEKLFF. In DNA form, the CDR3 reads TGTGCCAGCAGTTTAGCCGGACAGGGTGATGAAAAACTGTTTTTT. This sequence joins TRBV28 and TRBJ1-4, with 8 bases lining up with TRBD1. Trimming removed 2 bases from V and 6 bases from J; junction bases left unmatched: 5. Looked up from germline, CDR1 is MDHEN and CDR2 is SYDVKM. This CDR3 region has 15 residues. Variable domain in full (rest from reference TRBV28 and TRBJ1-4): DVKVTQSSRYLVKRTGEKVFLECVQDMDHENMFWYRQDPGLGLRLIYFSYDVKMKEKGDIPEGYSVSREKKERFSLILESASTNQTSMYLCASSLAGQGDEKLFFGSGTQLSVL.